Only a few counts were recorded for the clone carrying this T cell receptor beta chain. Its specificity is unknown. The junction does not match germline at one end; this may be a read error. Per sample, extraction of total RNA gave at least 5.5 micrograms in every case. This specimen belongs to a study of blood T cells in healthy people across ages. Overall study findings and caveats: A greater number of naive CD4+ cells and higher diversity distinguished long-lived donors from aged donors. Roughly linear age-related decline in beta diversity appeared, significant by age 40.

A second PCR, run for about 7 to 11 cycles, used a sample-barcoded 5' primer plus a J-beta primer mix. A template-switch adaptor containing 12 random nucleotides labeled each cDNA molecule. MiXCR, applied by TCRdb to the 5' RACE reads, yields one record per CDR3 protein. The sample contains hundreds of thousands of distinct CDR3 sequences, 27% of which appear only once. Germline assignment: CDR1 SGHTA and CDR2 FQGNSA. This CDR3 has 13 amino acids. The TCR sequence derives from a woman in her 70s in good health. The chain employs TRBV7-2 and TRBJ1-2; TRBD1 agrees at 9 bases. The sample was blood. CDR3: CASSLDRGRLLSF. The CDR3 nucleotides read TGTGCCAGCAGCTTAGACAGGGGGCGCTTGCTATCCTTC.